This TCR beta chain comes out of a study of T cell responses to AZD1222 COVID-19 vaccine. The V gene's germline CDR1 is SGHTA and CDR2 FQGNSA. The CDR3 is made up of 15 amino acids. Trimming stripped 2 bases from V and 4 bases from J, with 12 bases between. Profiling relied on immunoSEQ multiplex PCR, and the TCRdb table lists in-frame clones only, not all of them. The sample carries 120,000 to 150,000 clones, over 90% recorded once. Specimen: peripheral blood, collected on day 0 of MenACWY control vaccination. The V call is TRBV7-2, the J call TRBJ1-5; D not certain. The TCR comes from an adult in good health. This CDR3 reads CASSLPPAQNQPQHF. CDR3 bases: TGTGCCAGCAGCTTACCCCCCGCCCAGAATCAGCCCCAGCATTTT.